Listed below are T cell receptor beta chains from one sample, sequenced in a study of T cell repertoires in cytomegalovirus infection. TCRdb re-analysed the reads in MiXCR, keeping a single row per CDR3 protein. Among around 740,000 distinct CDR3 sequences listed, less than 40% were seen once. Material for sequencing was PBMCs. These receptors were taken from a human donor in good health (CMV status not recorded). Some clones in this sample may be carry-over from other donors' samples. The CDR3 runs from the conserved cysteine through the conserved F or W. The D gene is left open where the match is weak. Only part of the rows carry a size: once, few, many, or a class if the clone is expanded.

d_call j_call clone_size v_call cdr3_nt cdr3_aa
NA TRBJ1-6 NA TRBV20-1 TGCAGTGCTAGCGACAGCTCCTATAATTCACCCCTCCACTTT CSASDSSYNSPLHF
NA TRBJ1-3 NA TRBV7-9 TGTGCCAGCAGCACCCGAGTCCGTCGAAGTCGCCGGCCTGGAAACACCATATATTTT CASSTRVRRSRRPGNTIYF
NA TRBJ2-5 few TRBV4-1 TGCGCCAGCAGCCAAGGGCGGGACGCCAGCAAAGAGACCCAGTACTTC CASSQGRDASKETQYF
NA TRBJ1-1 NA TRBV12-3/TRBV12-4 TGTGCCAGCAGTTTATCCAGGGGAGTCACTGAAGCTTTCTTT CASSLSRGVTEAFF
TRBD2 TRBJ2-5 NA TRBV6-1 TGTGCCAGCAGTGAAGGAAGGACTAGGGGAAGAGGGACCCAGTACTTC CASSEGRTRGRGTQYF
NA TRBJ2-2 NA TRBV12-5 TGTGCTAGTGGTTTGGAAACGAACACCGGGGAGCTGTTTTTT CASGLETNTGELFF
NA TRBJ2-6 few TRBV7-9 TGTGCCACAATTGGGGGGGACAGCTTCTCTGGGGCCAACGTCCTGACTTTC CATIGGDSFSGANVLTF
NA TRBJ1-4 NA TRBV29-1 TGCAGCGTGAACTCAGGGGTTACTGAAAAACTGTTTTTT CSVNSGVTEKLFF
NA TRBJ2-2 few TRBV12-3/TRBV12-4 TGTGCCAGCGTCGGGGTTGACACCGGGGAGCTGTTTTTT CASVGVDTGELFF
NA TRBJ1-5 NA TRBV19 TGTGCCAGTAGTCCGGGGACCCGGAATAGCAATCAGCCCCAGCATTTT CASSPGTRNSNQPQHF
TRBD2 TRBJ2-1 few TRBV5-4 TGTGCCAGCAGCTACCGGGACACTCCGGGACTAGCGGAGAATGAGCAGTTCTTC CASSYRDTPGLAENEQFF
TRBD1 TRBJ2-4 NA TRBV6-2/TRBV6-3 TGTGCCAGCAGCGAGCGGGACAGGGGAAACATTCAGTACTTC CASSERDRGNIQYF
TRBD1 TRBJ1-2 NA TRBV28 TGTGCCAGCAGTTCTAAACGACAGGGCTATGGCTACACCTTC CASSSKRQGYGYTF
NA TRBJ2-1 NA TRBV19 TGTGCCAGCCGAACTAGCGATAGGGGGAATGAGCAGTTCTTC CASRTSDRGNEQFF
TRBD1 TRBJ2-1 NA TRBV29-1 TGCAGCGCCTTCCGACAGGGCGGCTACAATGAGCAGTTCTTC CSAFRQGGYNEQFF
TRBD2 TRBJ2-1 NA TRBV7-9 TGTGCCAGCAGCTTAGGTAATAGCGGGGACAATGAGCAGTTCTTC CASSLGNSGDNEQFF
NA TRBJ1-1 NA TRBV9 TGTGTCAGCAGCGAACAGGGCCACACTGAAGCTTTCTTT CVSSEQGHTEAFF
TRBD2 TRBJ2-5 many TRBV7-2 TGTGCCAGCATCCCCAGCGGGGGGCCGGGGGAGACCCAGTACTTC CASIPSGGPGETQYF
NA TRBJ2-6 few TRBV6-5 TGTGCCAGCAGTTACAACATCAACTCTGGGGCCAACGTCCTGACTTTC CASSYNINSGANVLTF
TRBD2 TRBJ2-1 few TRBV7-9 TGTGCCAGCTTACGGGGGGGGAGGGCGAATGAGCAGTTCTTC CASLRGGRANEQFF
TRBD2 TRBJ2-3 NA TRBV28 TGTGCCAGCAGTCCTAGCGGGACTATTCCCCCGCAGTATTTT CASSPSGTIPPQYF
TRBD1 TRBJ1-2 NA TRBV5-4 TGTGCCAGCAGCCTGGGACAGGTAGCTAACTATGGCTACACCTTC CASSLGQVANYGYTF
NA TRBJ2-1 few TRBV7-8 TGTGCCAGCAGCTTAGAGGGAGCATACAATGAGCAGTTCTTC CASSLEGAYNEQFF
TRBD1 TRBJ2-5 NA TRBV12-3/TRBV12-4 TGTGCCAGCAGTGGGGACAGGGGGTACCAAGAGACCCAGTACTTC CASSGDRGYQETQYF
NA TRBJ2-7 NA TRBV6-6 TGTGCCAGCAGTGCTATTCCACAACCCTCCTACGAGCAGTACTTC CASSAIPQPSYEQYF
TRBD2 TRBJ2-1 NA TRBV5-1 TGCGCCAGCAGCTTGGCCGGATGGGCGGGGGGGACGAATGAGCAGTTCTTC CASSLAGWAGGTNEQFF
TRBD2 TRBJ2-3 NA TRBV6-6 TGTGCCAGCAGTCCCCGACTAGCGGGAGGCTACACAGATACGCAGTATTTT CASSPRLAGGYTDTQYF
NA TRBJ2-7 NA TRBV5-6 TGTGCCAGCAGCTGGAGCACCGGGACCACAAGCTCCTACGAGCAGTACTTC CASSWSTGTTSSYEQYF
TRBD1 TRBJ2-7 NA TRBV5-6 TGTGCCAGCAGCTCGGTCGGACAGGGTGTCTACGAGCAGTACTTC CASSSVGQGVYEQYF
TRBD2 TRBJ2-3 NA TRBV6-6 TGTGCCAGCAGGCGGACGGCGGGAGGGCCTGATACGCAGTATTTT CASRRTAGGPDTQYF
NA TRBJ2-7 few TRBV11-2 TGTGCCAGCAGCTTAGCGGACGGATCCTACGAGCAGTACTTC CASSLADGSYEQYF
NA TRBJ1-1 few TRBV6-4 TGTGCCAGCAGTCCGAAGATAGGAACTGAAGCTTTCTTT CASSPKIGTEAFF
TRBD1 TRBJ1-2 few TRBV20-1 TGCAGTGCTAGACCCGGGACAGCCTATGGCTACACCTTC CSARPGTAYGYTF
TRBD1 TRBJ2-3 few TRBV6-2/TRBV6-3 TGTGCCAGCAGCCTGACGAGGGGGCTAACAGATACGCAGTATTTT CASSLTRGLTDTQYF
NA TRBJ1-4 NA TRBV28 TGTGCCAGCACTACTCCACAGGGAACTAATGAAAAACTGTTTTTT CASTTPQGTNEKLFF
TRBD1 TRBJ2-7 NA TRBV7-3 TGTGCCAGCAGCACATTTCAGGGGGCCTACGAGCAGTACTTC CASSTFQGAYEQYF
NA TRBJ2-1 few TRBV11-3 TGTGCCAGCAGCTCCTTAGCGGAGGGCTCCTACAATGAGCAGTTCTTC CASSSLAEGSYNEQFF
TRBD1 TRBJ1-6 NA TRBV12-3/TRBV12-4 TGTGCCAGCAGTAGGGGGCCCTATAATTCACCCCTCCACTTT CASSRGPYNSPLHF
NA TRBJ1-2 NA TRBV28 TGTGCCAGCAGGGTCACAGGGATAGATGGCTACACCTTC CASRVTGIDGYTF
NA TRBJ1-2 few TRBV27 TGTGCCAGCAGTTTAAGCGGCAGGGGCTATGGCTACACCTTC CASSLSGRGYGYTF